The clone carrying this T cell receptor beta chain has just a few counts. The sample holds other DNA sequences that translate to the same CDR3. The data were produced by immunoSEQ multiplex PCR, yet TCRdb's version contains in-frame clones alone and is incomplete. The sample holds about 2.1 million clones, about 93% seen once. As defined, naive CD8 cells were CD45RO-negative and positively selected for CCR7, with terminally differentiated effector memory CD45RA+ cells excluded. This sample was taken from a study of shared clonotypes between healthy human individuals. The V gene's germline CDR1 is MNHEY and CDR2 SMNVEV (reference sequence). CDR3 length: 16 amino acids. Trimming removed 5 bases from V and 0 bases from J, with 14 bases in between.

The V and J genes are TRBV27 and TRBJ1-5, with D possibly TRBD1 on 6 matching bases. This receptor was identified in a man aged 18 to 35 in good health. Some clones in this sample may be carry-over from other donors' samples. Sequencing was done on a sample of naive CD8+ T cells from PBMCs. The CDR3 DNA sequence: TGTGCCAGCAGTCCTTCGACAGGAGATAGCAATCAGCCCCAGCATTTT. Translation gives CASSPSTGDSNQPQHF.